This T cell receptor beta chain was profiled in a study of chemoradiotherapy in HPV16-positive cancers. TCRdb keeps only in-frame clones here, not all; method: immunoSEQ multiplex PCR. The sample has about 2,200 clones, under 70% seen once. The V gene's germline CDR1 is SGHVS and CDR2 FQNEAQ. The V end was cut by 5 bases, the J end by 8 bases, with 12 bases between. This CDR3 spans 13 amino acids. The clonotype was recovered from a human donor with HPV-associated anogenital cancer. The chain couples TRBV7-8 to TRBJ1-4; D unresolved. This material consisted of tumor tissue, taken from a patient who underwent chemoradiotherapy. The CDR3 sequence: CASSLYGREKLFF. CDR3 bases: TGTGCCAGCAGCCTCTATGGGCGGGAAAAACTGTTTTTT.